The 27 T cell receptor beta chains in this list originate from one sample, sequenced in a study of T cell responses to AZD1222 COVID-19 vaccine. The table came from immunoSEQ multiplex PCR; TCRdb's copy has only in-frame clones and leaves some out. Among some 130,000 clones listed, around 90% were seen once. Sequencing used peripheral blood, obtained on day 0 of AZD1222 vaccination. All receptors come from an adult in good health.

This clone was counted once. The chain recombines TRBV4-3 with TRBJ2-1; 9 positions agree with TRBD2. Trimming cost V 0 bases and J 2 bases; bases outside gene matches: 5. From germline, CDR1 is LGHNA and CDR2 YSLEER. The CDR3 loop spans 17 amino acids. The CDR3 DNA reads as TGCGCCAGCAGCCAAGATCTCTCTAGCGGGGCCTACAATGAGCAGTTCTTC. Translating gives CASSQDLSSGAYNEQFF.

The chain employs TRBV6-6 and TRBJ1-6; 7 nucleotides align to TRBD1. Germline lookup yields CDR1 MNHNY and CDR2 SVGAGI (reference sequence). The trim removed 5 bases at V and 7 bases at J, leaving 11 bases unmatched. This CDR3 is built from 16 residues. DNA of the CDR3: TGTGCCAGCAGTCCTAACCCAGGGACAGCGAATTCACCCCTCCACTTT. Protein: CASSPNPGTANSPLHF.

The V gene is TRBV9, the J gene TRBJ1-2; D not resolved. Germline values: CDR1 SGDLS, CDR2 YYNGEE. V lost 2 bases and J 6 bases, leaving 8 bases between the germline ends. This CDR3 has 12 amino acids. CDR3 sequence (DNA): TGTGCCAGCAGCGTCCCGGGTGATGGCTACACCTTC. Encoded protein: CASSVPGDGYTF.

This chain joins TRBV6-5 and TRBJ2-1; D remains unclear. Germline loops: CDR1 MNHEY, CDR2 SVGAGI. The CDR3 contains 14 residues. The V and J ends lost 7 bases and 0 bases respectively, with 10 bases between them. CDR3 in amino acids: CASKSVSSYNEQFF. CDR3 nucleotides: TGTGCCAGCAAAAGCGTTAGCTCCTACAATGAGCAGTTCTTC.

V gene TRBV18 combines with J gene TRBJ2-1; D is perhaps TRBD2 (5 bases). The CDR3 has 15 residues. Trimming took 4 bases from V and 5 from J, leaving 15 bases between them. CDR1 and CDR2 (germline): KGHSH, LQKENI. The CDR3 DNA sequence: TGTGCCAGCTCACGTCCCGGGAACATCAACAATGAGCAGTTCTTC. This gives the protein CASSRPGNINNEQFF.

The CDR3, as DNA: TGTGCCAGCAGTTACTCAGCAGGGGCGACCGGGGAGCTGTTTTTT. Protein: CASSYSAGATGELFF. The rearrangement joins TRBV6-5 to TRBJ2-2; a possible D gene is TRBD1 (6 bases). Germline V gene data show CDR1 as MNHEY and CDR2 as SVGAGI. The CDR3 is made up of 15 amino acids. Between the trimmed V and J ends, which lost 0 bases and 5 bases, there was a span of 10 bases.

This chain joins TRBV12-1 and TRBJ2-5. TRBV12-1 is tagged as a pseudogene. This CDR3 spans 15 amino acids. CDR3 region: CAMPALGGIGETQYF. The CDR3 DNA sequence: TGTGCCATGCCAGCATTGGGGGGCATCGGAGAGACCCAGTACTTC.

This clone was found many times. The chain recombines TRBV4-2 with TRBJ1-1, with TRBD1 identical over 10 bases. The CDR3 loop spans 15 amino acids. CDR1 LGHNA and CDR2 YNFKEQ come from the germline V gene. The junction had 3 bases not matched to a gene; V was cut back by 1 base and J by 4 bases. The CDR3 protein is CASSQARTGGTEAFF. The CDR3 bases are TGTGCCAGCAGCCAAGCCCGGACAGGGGGCACTGAAGCTTTCTTT.

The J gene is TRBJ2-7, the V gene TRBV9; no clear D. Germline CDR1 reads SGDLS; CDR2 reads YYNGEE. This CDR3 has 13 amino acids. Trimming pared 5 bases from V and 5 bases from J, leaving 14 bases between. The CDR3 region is CASSRLVVDEQYF. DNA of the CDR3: TGTGCCAGCAGTCGGCTAGTGGTCGACGAGCAGTACTTC.

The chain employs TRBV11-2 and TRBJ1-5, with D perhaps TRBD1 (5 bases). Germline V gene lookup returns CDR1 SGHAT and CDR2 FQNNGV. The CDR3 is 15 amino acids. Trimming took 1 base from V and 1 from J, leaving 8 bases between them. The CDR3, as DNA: TGTGCCAGCAGCTTAGGAGGGGCGAGCAATCAGCCCCAGCATTTT. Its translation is CASSLGGASNQPQHF.

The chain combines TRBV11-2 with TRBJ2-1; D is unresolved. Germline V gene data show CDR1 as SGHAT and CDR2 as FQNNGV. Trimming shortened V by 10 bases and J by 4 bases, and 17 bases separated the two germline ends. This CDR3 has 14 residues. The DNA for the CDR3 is TGTGCCATCCCCTCTGGGGAATTTTACAATGAGCAGTTCTTC. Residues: CAIPSGEFYNEQFF.

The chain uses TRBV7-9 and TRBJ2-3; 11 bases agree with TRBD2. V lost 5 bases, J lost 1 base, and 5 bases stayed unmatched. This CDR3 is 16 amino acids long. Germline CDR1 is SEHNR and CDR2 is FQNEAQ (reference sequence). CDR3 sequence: CASSRALAGGTDTQYF. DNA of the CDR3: TGTGCCAGCAGCCGTGCACTAGCGGGGGGCACAGATACGCAGTATTTT.

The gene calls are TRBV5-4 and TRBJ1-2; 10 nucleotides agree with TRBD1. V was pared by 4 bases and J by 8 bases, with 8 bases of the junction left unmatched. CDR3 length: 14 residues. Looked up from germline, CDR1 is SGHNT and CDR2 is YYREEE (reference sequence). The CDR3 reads CASSRGDRGKGYTF. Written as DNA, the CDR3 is TGTGCCAGCAGCCGGGGGGACAGGGGAAAGGGCTACACCTTC.

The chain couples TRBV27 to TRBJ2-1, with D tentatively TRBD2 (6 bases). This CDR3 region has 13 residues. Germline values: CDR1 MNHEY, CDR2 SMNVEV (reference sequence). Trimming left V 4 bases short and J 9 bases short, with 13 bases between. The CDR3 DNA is TGTGCCAGCAGTTATTCGGGGGTCAGTGAGCAGTTCTTC. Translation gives CASSYSGVSEQFF.

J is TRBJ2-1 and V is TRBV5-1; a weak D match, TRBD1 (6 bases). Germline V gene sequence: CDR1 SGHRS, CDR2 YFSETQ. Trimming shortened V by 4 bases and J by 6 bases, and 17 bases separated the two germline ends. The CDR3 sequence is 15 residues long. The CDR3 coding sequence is TGCGCCAGCAGCGTGGGAGCCAGGGGTTTCAATGAGCAGTTCTTC. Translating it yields CASSVGARGFNEQFF. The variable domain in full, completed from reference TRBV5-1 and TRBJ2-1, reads KAGVTQTPRYLIKTRGQQVTLSCSPISGHRSVSWYQQTPGQGLQFLFEYFSETQRNKGNFPGRFSGRQFSNSRSEMNVSTLELGDSALYLCASSVGARGFNEQFFGPGTRLTVL.

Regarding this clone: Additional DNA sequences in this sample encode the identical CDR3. The CDR3 DNA reads TGTGCCAGCAGCCAAGGGTTCGGCTACACCTTC. Translating it yields CASSQGFGYTF. This rearrangement joins TRBV3-1 (or the pseudogene TRBV3-2) to TRBJ1-2; D not resolved. V was cut by 1 base and J by 8 bases, with 5 bases left in between. The CDR3 is 11 amino acids. CDR1 and CDR2 from the germline V gene are LGHDT and YNNKEL (reference sequence).

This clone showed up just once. CDR3 DNA sequence: TGTGCCAGCAGCTCGGGTCGGGAGGTGTACACTGAAGCTTTCTTT. It codes for CASSSGREVYTEAFF. The chain links TRBV7-2 to TRBJ1-1; D not resolved. This CDR3 comprises 15 residues. Germline V gene sequence: CDR1 SGHTA, CDR2 FQGNSA. Trimming removed 4 bases from V and 3 bases from J, with 15 bases in between.

CDR3 nucleotide sequence: TGTGCCAGCACCATAGGGTTAACCTATGGCTACACCTTC. This encodes CASTIGLTYGYTF. The chain links TRBV6-5 to TRBJ1-2; D gene ambiguous. Deletions cut 7 bases from V and 4 bases from J, with 13 bases between. Germline V CDR1 and CDR2: MNHEY, SVGAGI. The CDR3 extends over 13 amino acids.

This chain's CDR3 is CATSRGQAFSGNTIYF. The CDR3 DNA follows: TGTGCCACCAGCAGAGGGCAAGCCTTCTCTGGAAACACCATATATTTT. The chain joins TRBV15 to TRBJ1-3, with no clear D. Germline CDR1 LNHNV, CDR2 YYDKDF (reference sequence). Trimming left V 1 base short and J 0 bases short, with 10 bases between. This CDR3 spans 16 amino acids.

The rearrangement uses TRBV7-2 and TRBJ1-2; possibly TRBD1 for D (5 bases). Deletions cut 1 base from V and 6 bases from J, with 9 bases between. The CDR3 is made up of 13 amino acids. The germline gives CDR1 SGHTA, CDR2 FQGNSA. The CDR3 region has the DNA TGTGCCAGCAGCTTAGGGGACTTGGATGGCTACACCTTC. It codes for CASSLGDLDGYTF. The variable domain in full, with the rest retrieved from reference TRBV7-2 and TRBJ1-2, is GAGVSQSPSNKVTEKGKDVELRCDPISGHTALYWYRQSLGQGLEFLIYFQGNSAPDKSGLPSDRFSAERTGGSVSTLTIQRTQQEDSAVYLCASSLGDLDGYTFGSGTRLTVV.

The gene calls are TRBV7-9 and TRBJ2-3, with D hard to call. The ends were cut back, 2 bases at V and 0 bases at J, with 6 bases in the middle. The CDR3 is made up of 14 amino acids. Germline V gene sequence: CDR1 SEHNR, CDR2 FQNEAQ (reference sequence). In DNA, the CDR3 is TGTGCCAGCAGCTTATCTGGAAGCACAGATACGCAGTATTTT. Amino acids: CASSLSGSTDTQYF.

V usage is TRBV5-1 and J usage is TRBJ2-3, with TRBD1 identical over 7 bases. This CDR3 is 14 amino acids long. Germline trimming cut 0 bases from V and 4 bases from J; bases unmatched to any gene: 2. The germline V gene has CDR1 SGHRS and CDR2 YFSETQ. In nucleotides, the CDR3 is TGCGCCAGCAGCTTGGAGGGGGCCTCAGATACGCAGTATTTT. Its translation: CASSLEGASDTQYF.

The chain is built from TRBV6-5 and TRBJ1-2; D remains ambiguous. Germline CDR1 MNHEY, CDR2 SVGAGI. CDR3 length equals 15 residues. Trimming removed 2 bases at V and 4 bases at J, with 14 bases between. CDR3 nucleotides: TGTGCCAGCAGTTACAGGGAGCGTCGGACCTATGGCTACACCTTC. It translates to CASSYRERRTYGYTF.

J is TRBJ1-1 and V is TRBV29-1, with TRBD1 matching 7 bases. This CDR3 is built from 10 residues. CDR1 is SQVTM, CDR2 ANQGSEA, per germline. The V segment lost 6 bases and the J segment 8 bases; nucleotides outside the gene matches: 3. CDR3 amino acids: CSVGTAEAFF. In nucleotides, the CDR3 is TGCAGCGTGGGGACAGCCGAAGCTTTCTTT.

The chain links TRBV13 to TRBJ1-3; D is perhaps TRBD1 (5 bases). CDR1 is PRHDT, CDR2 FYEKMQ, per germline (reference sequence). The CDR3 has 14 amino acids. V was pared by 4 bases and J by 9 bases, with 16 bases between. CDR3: CASSSRDGKSTIYF. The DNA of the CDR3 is TGTGCCAGCAGCTCCCGGGACGGAAAGAGCACCATATATTTT.

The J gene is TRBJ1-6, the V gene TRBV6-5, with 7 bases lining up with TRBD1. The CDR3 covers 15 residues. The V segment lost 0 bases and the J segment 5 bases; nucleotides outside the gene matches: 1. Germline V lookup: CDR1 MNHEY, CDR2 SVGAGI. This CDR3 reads CASSYSTGNNSPLHF. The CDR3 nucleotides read TGTGCCAGCAGTTACTCGACAGGGAATAATTCACCCCTCCACTTT.

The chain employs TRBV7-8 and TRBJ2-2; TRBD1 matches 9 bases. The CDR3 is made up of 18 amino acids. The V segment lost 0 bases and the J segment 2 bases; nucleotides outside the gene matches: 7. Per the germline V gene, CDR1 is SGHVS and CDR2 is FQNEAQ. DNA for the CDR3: TGTGCCAGCAGCTTAGCACGCCGGGGACAGGGTAACACCGGGGAGCTGTTTTTT. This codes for CASSLARRGQGNTGELFF.